This T cell receptor (beta chain) was identified in a study of cytomegalovirus exposure and HLA in healthy donors. Study context: The 120 validation repertoires matched the approximately 700 first-cohort repertoires in platform, a later analysis reported.

This CDR3 spans 15 amino acids. Trimming stripped 6 bases from V and 0 bases from J, with 11 bases between. Per the germline V gene, CDR1 is MNHEY and CDR2 is SVGAGI. The method was immunoSEQ multiplex PCR; TCRdb's version includes in-frame clones alone and lacks a portion of them. In the table there are 150,000 to 170,000 clones, 86% of which are singletons. Study observations and caveats: The tendency of first-cohort TCR clusters to co-occur in the 120 validation repertoires was the finding of a later analysis. The authors listed 150 to 200 TCR beta chains as cytomegalovirus-associated.

A word on this clone: Its antigen is as yet unknown.

This chain links TRBV6-5 with TRBJ2-2; D is perhaps TRBD1 (7 bases). The TCR originated in a human donor in good health. Sequencing input: PBMCs. CDR3 sequence reads: CASSRGTANTGELFF. CDR3 nucleotide sequence: TGTGCCAGCAGCCGCGGGACAGCGAACACCGGGGAGCTGTTTTTT.